This T cell receptor (beta chain) was recovered during a study of cytomegalovirus exposure and HLA in healthy donors. Study background: The study's early data release held 75 million to 95 million unique TCRs from HLA-typed donors.

Study-wide results and limits: While the bulk of TCR sequences proved rare, some public TCRs turned up in many donors. Among the most significant clusters, several appeared linked to common viral pathogens in a later analysis.

A multiplex PCR was run with 60 Vbeta primers and 13 Jbeta primers. TCRdb's table, derived via immunoSEQ multiplex PCR, lists solely in-frame clones and lacks some. The table has 80,000 to 130,000 clones, approximately 82% seen once. The donors gave bone marrow, and they were healthy. Note on this clone: Its antigen is undetermined.

V was clipped by 2 bases and J by 4 bases, with 15 bases between them. The germline gives CDR1 MGHRA, CDR2 YSYEKL. CDR3 length: 15 residues. This receptor was obtained from a woman in her late teens or twenties in good health and CMV-seronegative. The source material was PBMCs. V and J are TRBV4-1 and TRBJ2-7; possible D gene TRBD2, 5 bases. The CDR3 DNA reads TGCGCCAGCAGCCAAAAGACTACGAATGTTTACGAGCAGTACTTC. The encoded protein is CASSQKTTNVYEQYF.